This TCR beta chain derives from a study of blood T cell repertoires in COVID-19. For the study at large: COVID-19 samples collected from the United States, Italy and Spain covered acute and convalescent phases. From T cells, B-cell-depleted T cells, or PBMCs came the material, which was cDNA or gDNA.

Study processing details: Reference gene primer amplification in the assay estimated nucleated cell counts. The protocol was immunoSEQ multiplex PCR, while the TCRdb copy is restricted to in-frame clones and leaves out a portion. That table supplies the V and J calls and clone size; D and trimming were determined from the DNA. Among approximately 490,000 clones, approximately 90% were seen once, and the ten largest hold under 0.85%. Recruits, aged about 18 to 95 years, lived in under 25 US areas. Worth noting for this clone: Other nucleotide sequences in the sample specify the same CDR3.

Between the trimmed V and J ends, which lost 1 base and 1 base, there was a span of 14 bases. The CDR3 runs to 16 residues. Germline CDR1 is SGHRS and CDR2 is YFSETQ. This receptor was identified in a woman aged 18 to 35 who had recovered from COVID-19. This sequence joins TRBV5-1 and TRBJ1-1; TRBD1 is a possible D gene (6 bases). The sequenced material came from PBMCs or T cells enriched from blood (not recorded which). CDR3 sequence (DNA): TGCGCCAGCAGCTTGTTGTCGAGGACAGCGAACACTGAAGCTTTCTTT. This encodes CASSLLSRTANTEAFF.